Presented here are 3 T cell receptor beta chains from one specimen sequenced in a study of blood T cell repertoires in COVID-19. The table came from immunoSEQ multiplex PCR; TCRdb's copy has only in-frame clones and leaves some out. Of some 250,000 clones listed, just under 85% were seen once; the top ten hold approximately 16%. The sequenced sample consisted of PBMCs or T cells enriched from blood (not recorded which). The receptors derive from a man aged 35 to 55 who had recovered from COVID-19.

The J gene is TRBJ2-5, the V gene TRBV5-1, with TRBD1 identical over 8 bases. Trimming cost V 2 bases and J 5 bases; bases outside gene matches: 20. This CDR3 comprises 19 residues. In germline, CDR1 is SGHRS, CDR2 YFSETQ. This CDR3 is CASSLVVWQGAPQGETQYF. DNA of the CDR3: TGCGCCAGCAGCTTAGTGGTTTGGCAGGGGGCCCCCCAAGGCGAGACCCAGTACTTC.

The chain employs TRBV2 and TRBJ1-6; the D gene is possibly TRBD1 (6 bases). The CDR3 is 14 amino acids. Per germline, CDR1 SNHLY and CDR2 FYNNEI. Trimming left V 10 bases short and J 9 bases short, with 19 bases between. The CDR3 region is CATRLEGGGSPLHF. DNA of the CDR3: TGTGCCACCAGACTCGAGGGAGGGGGTTCACCCCTCCACTTT.

A few counts support this clone. Written as DNA, the CDR3 is TGTGCCAGCAGTCTTGACTACACTGAAGCTTTCTTT. This gives the protein CASSLDYTEAFF. V usage is TRBV3-1 (or the pseudogene TRBV3-2) and J usage is TRBJ1-1; unclear D gene. V lost 6 bases to trimming and J lost 3 bases, with 8 bases between them. Germline V gene lookup returns CDR1 LGHDT and CDR2 YNNKEL (reference sequence). CDR3 size: 12 residues.